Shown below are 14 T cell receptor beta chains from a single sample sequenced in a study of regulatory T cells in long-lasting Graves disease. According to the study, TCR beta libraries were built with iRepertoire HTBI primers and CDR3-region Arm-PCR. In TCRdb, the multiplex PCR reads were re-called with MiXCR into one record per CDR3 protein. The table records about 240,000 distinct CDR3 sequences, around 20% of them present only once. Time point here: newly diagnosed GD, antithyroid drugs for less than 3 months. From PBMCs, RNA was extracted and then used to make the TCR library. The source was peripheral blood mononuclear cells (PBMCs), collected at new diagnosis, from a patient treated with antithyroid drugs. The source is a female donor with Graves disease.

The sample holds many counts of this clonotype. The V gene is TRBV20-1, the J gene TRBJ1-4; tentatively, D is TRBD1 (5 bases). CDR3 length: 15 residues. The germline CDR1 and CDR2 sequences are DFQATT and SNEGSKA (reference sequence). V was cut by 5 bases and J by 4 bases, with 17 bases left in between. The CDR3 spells CSALSGQRGNEKLFF. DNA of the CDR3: TGCAGTGCTTTGTCAGGGCAGCGCGGTAATGAAAAACTGTTTTTT.

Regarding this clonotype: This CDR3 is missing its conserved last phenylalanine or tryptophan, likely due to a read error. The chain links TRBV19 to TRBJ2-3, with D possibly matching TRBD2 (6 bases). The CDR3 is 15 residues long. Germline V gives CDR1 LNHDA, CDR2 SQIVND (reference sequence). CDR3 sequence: CASSISRGKTDAQYL. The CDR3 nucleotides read TGTGCCAGTAGTATATCGCGCGGGAAGACAGATGCGCAGTATTTA.

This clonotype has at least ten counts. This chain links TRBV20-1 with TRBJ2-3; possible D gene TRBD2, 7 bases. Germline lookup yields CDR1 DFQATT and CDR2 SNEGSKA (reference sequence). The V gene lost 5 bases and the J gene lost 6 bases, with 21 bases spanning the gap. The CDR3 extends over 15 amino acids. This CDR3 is CSASPLGGARDTQYF. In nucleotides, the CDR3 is TGCAGTGCTTCCCCGTTGGGGGGGGCAAGGGATACGCAGTATTTT.

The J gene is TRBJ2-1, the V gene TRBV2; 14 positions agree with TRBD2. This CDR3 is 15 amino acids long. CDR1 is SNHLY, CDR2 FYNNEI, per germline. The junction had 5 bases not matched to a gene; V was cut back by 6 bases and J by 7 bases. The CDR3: CASRFGLAGGNEQFF. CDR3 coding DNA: TGTGCCAGCAGGTTTGGACTAGCGGGAGGAAATGAGCAGTTCTTC.

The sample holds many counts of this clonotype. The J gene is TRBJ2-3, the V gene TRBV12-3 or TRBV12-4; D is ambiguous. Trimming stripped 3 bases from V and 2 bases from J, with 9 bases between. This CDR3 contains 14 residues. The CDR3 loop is CASSFSTSTDTQYF. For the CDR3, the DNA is TGTGCCAGCAGTTTTAGTACCTCCACAGATACGCAGTATTTT.

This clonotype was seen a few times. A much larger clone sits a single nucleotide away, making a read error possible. The CDR3 nucleotides are TGCGCCAGCACCCAAGTTGGGACACGATCCTACGAGCAGTACTTC. As protein: CASTQVGTRSYEQYF. The V and J genes are TRBV4-1 and TRBJ2-7; D perhaps matches TRBD1 (6 bases). Germline V gene data show CDR1 as MGHRA and CDR2 as YSYEKL. This CDR3 has 15 amino acids.

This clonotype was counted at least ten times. CDR3 loop: CASGLVRGSQETQYF. CDR3 DNA: TGTGCTAGTGGTTTGGTACGGGGCTCCCAGGAGACCCAGTACTTC. This chain links TRBV12-5 with TRBJ2-5; D might be TRBD1 or TRBD2, each matching 5 bases. The CDR3 is made up of 15 amino acids. Germline V lookup: CDR1 LGHNT, CDR2 FRNRAP. V dropped 0 bases and J dropped 5 bases, with 13 bases sitting between them. The full variable domain, completed using reference TRBV12-5 and TRBJ2-5, is DARVTQTPRHKVTEMGQEVTMRCQPILGHNTVFWYRQTMMQGLELLAYFRNRAPLDDSGMPKDRFSAEMPDATLATLKIQPSEPRDSAVYFCASGLVRGSQETQYFGPGTRLLVL.

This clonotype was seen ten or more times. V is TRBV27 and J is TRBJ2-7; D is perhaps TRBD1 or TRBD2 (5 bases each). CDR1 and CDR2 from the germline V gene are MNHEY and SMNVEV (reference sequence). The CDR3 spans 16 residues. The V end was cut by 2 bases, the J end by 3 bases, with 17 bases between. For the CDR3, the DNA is TGTGCCAGCAGTTTACGGTTGTCGGGGCCGAGCTACGAGCAGTACTTC. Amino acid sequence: CASSLRLSGPSYEQYF.

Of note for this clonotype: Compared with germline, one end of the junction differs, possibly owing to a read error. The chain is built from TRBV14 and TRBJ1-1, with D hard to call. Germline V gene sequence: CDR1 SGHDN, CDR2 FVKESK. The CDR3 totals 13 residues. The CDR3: CASNQDPNTEAFF. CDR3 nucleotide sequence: TGTGCCAGCAACCAAGATCCAAACACTGAAGCTTTCTTT.

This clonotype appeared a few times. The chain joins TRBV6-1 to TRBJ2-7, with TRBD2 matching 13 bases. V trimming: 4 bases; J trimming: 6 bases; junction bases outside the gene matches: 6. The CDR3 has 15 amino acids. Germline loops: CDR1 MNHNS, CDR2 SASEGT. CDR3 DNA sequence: TGTGCCAGCAGTGGGGGACTAGCGGGATCCGCCGAGCAGTACTTC. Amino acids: CASSGGLAGSAEQYF.

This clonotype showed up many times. CDR3 loop: CASSQVSGNNEQFF. The CDR3 bases are TGCGCCAGCAGCCAAGTGTCAGGGAACAATGAGCAGTTCTTC. The chain combines TRBV4-1 with TRBJ2-1; a possible D gene is TRBD1 (5 bases). The CDR3 spans 14 residues. Trimming removed 1 base from V and 5 bases from J, with 9 bases in between. Germline CDR1 and CDR2: MGHRA and YSYEKL.

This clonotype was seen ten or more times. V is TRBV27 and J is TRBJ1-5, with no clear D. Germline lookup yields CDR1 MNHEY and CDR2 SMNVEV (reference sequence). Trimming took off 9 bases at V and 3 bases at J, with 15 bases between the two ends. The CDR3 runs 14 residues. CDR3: CASGVAGINQPQHF. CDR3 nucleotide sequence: TGTGCCAGTGGTGTGGCGGGGATCAATCAGCCCCAGCATTTT.

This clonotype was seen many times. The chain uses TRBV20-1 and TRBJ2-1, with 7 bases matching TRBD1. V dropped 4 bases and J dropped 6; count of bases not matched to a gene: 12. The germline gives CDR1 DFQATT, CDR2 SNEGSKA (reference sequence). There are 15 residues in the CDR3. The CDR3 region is CSATDRVEYGNEQFF. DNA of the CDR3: TGCAGTGCTACCGACAGGGTGGAGTACGGCAATGAGCAGTTCTTC.

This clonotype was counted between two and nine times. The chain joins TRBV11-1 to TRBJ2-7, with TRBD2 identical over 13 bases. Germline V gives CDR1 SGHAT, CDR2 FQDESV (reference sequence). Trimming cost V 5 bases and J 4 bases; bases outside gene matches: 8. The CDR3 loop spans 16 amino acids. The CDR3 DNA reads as TGTGCCAGCAGCGAGGGGACTAGCGGGACAGGGTACGAGCAGTACTTC. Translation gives CASSEGTSGTGYEQYF.